What follows are 32 T cell receptor beta chains derived from one specimen sequenced in a study of blood T cell repertoires in COVID-19 (TCRdb year 2020). Libraries were built with the immunoSEQ multiplex PCR assay. As stored in TCRdb, this immuneACCESS dataset retains in-frame rearrangements with V and J assigned. A fraction of the clones does not appear; measured against another copy, unresolved V genes explain less than half of the discrepancy, and the remainder lacks a known reason. Here the sample has around 45,000 clones; roughly 89% occur a single time. Together, the top ten hold less than 20% of the sample. The material sequenced was peripheral blood. The receptors derive from a man between 60 and 75 years old with active COVID-19.

V usage is TRBV28 and J usage is TRBJ1-5; a possible D gene is TRBD1 (6 bases). The CDR3 totals 16 residues. The V and J ends lost 3 bases and 0 bases respectively, with 12 bases between them. Germline loops: CDR1 MDHEN, CDR2 SYDVKM. The chain's CDR3 is CASSFGGALSNQPQHF. In DNA, the CDR3 is TGTGCCAGCAGTTTTGGGGGGGCGCTTAGCAATCAGCCCCAGCATTTT.

The V and J genes are TRBV4-2 and TRBJ2-1; 9 bases map to TRBD2. The CDR3 sequence is 16 residues long. J was trimmed by 10 bases and V by 0 bases; bases with no gene match: 10. Looked up from germline, CDR1 is LGHNA and CDR2 is YNFKEQ. The CDR3 DNA follows: TGTGCCAGCAGCCAAGATGTCCGCGGGGGGGCTCGGGAGCAGTTCTTC. Amino acids: CASSQDVRGGAREQFF.

The rearrangement uses TRBV19 and TRBJ1-1, with 10 bases that match TRBD1. The CDR3 runs to 15 residues. The junction had 6 bases not matched to a gene; V was cut back by 3 bases and J by 5 bases. Germline V gene sequence: CDR1 LNHDA, CDR2 SQIVND (reference sequence). CDR3 in DNA: TGTGCCAGTAGTATCCAGACAGGGGGCAATACTGAAGCTTTCTTT. It yields the protein CASSIQTGGNTEAFF.

The chain employs TRBV7-3 and TRBJ2-2, with 7 positions matching TRBD1. CDR3 length: 12 amino acids. The V gene end was trimmed by 9 bases and the J gene end by 7 bases; junction bases not matched to a gene: 5. The V gene's germline CDR1 is SGHTA and CDR2 FQGTGA. DNA for the CDR3: TGTGCCAGACAGGGGTCGGGCGGGGAGCTGTTTTTT. Translated, it gives CARQGSGGELFF. Supplemented by reference TRBV7-3 and TRBJ2-2, the full variable domain reads GAGVSQTPSNKVTEKGKYVELRCDPISGHTALYWYRQSLGQGPEFLIYFQGTGAADDSGLPNDRFFAVRPEGSVSTLKIQRTERGDSAVYLCARQGSGGELFFGEGSRLTVL.

The chain is built from TRBV19 and TRBJ2-1, with 11 bases identical to TRBD2. Trimming took 11 bases from V and 0 from J; bases not matched to a gene: 6. This CDR3 is built from 15 residues. Germline V gene sequence: CDR1 LNHDA, CDR2 SQIVND (reference sequence). The CDR3 DNA reads TGTGCCTGCCGGACTAGCGGGCCCTCCTACAATGAGCAGTTCTTC. Its translation is CACRTSGPSYNEQFF.

This chain links TRBV5-4 with TRBJ2-3, with 10 bases matching TRBD1. This CDR3 region has 16 residues. The germline CDR1 and CDR2 sequences are SGHNT and YYREEE (reference sequence). After removal of 4 bases from V and 5 bases from J, the junction contained 10 bases not matched to a gene. The DNA of the CDR3 is TGTGCCAGCAGCGGAGGGACAGGGGCCTGGGGAGATACGCAGTATTTT. Residues: CASSGGTGAWGDTQYF.

This clone was seen only a few times. The chain uses TRBV30 and TRBJ2-7; TRBD2 matches 8 bases. CDR1 is GTSNPN and CDR2 is SVGIG in the germline V gene (reference sequence). The CDR3 covers 14 residues. V shed 6 bases and J 2 bases; nucleotides not matched to a gene: 9. DNA of the CDR3: TGTGCCTGCCAAACGGGGGGGCGCCCCTACGAGCAGTACTTC. Protein: CACQTGGRPYEQYF.

The V call is TRBV28, the J call TRBJ2-3; no clear D. This CDR3 contains 14 residues. Trimming removed 4 bases at V and 2 bases at J, with 10 bases between. Per the germline V gene, CDR1 is MDHEN and CDR2 is SYDVKM. The CDR3 sequence is CASSSLSPTDTQYF. The CDR3 DNA sequence: TGTGCCAGCAGTTCCCTTTCCCCCACAGATACGCAGTATTTT.

The V gene is TRBV10-3, the J gene TRBJ1-4, with D possibly TRBD1 on 5 matching bases. Deletions cut 2 bases from V and 2 bases from J, with 6 bases between. The CDR3 totals 14 residues. Germline values: CDR1 ENHRY, CDR2 SYGVKD. The CDR3 sequence is CAISEGATNEKLFF. The CDR3 nucleotides are TGTGCCATCAGTGAGGGGGCGACTAATGAAAAACTGTTTTTT.

The chain has TRBV5-1 and TRBJ2-1, with a tentative D call TRBD2 (5 bases). Per the germline V gene, CDR1 is SGHRS and CDR2 is YFSETQ. V was clipped by 0 bases and J by 3 bases, with 10 bases between them. The CDR3 is 15 residues long. DNA of the CDR3: TGCGCCAGCAGCTTGGGGGCAGGAGGCTACAATGAGCAGTTCTTC. Protein sequence: CASSLGAGGYNEQFF.

V is TRBV9 and J is TRBJ1-5, with D tentatively TRBD1 (5 bases). V lost 4 bases and J lost 7, with 15 bases in between. Germline assignment: CDR1 SGDLS and CDR2 YYNGEE. This CDR3 spans 14 amino acids. CDR3 in amino acids: CASSPLGGFQPQHF. The CDR3 nucleotides read TGTGCCAGCAGCCCCTTGGGGGGGTTCCAGCCCCAGCATTTT.

The CDR3 sequence is CASSSGVSAGFPDTQYF. The CDR3 nucleotides read TGCGCCAGCAGCTCTGGGGTCTCGGCAGGGTTTCCAGATACGCAGTATTTT. The chain couples TRBV5-1 to TRBJ2-3, with D possibly matching TRBD1 (5 bases). The CDR3 contains 17 residues. The germline V and J ends were trimmed by 3 bases and 4 bases, with 21 bases remaining between them. Per the germline V gene, CDR1 is SGHRS and CDR2 is YFSETQ. The full variable domain, rest sourced from reference TRBV5-1 and TRBJ2-3, is KAGVTQTPRYLIKTRGQQVTLSCSPISGHRSVSWYQQTPGQGLQFLFEYFSETQRNKGNFPGRFSGRQFSNSRSEMNVSTLELGDSALYLCASSSGVSAGFPDTQYFGPGTRLTVL.

This chain uses TRBV6-6 with TRBJ2-1, with 8 bases aligning to TRBD2. After removal of 5 bases from V and 1 base from J, the junction contained 10 bases not matched to a gene. Germline V gene lookup returns CDR1 MNHNY and CDR2 SVGAGI (reference sequence). The CDR3 spans 17 residues. The CDR3 nucleotides read TGTGCCAGCAGTCCCCTGACAGCGGGGGAGTCCTACAATGAGCAGTTCTTC. This sequence encodes CASSPLTAGESYNEQFF.

The chain couples TRBV9 to TRBJ1-4, with 10 nucleotides matching TRBD1. Germline values: CDR1 SGDLS, CDR2 YYNGEE. This CDR3 is built from 16 residues. J was trimmed by 6 bases and V by 4 bases; bases with no gene match: 9. The CDR3 DNA is TGTGCCAGCAGCTTCCGGGACAGGGGAGGAGATGAAAAACTGTTTTTT. Translated: CASSFRDRGGDEKLFF.

The V gene is TRBV19, the J gene TRBJ2-2; maybe TRBD1 (6 bases). This CDR3 is built from 13 residues. The germline CDR1 and CDR2 sequences are LNHDA and SQIVND (reference sequence). Trimming pared 4 bases from V and 6 bases from J, leaving 9 bases between. The DNA of the CDR3 is TGTGCCAGTAGTACAGGGGTCGCCGGGGAGCTGTTTTTT. Amino acid sequence: CASSTGVAGELFF.

This chain connects TRBV7-3 to TRBJ1-6; D ambiguous. Germline V gene data show CDR1 as SGHTA and CDR2 as FQGTGA. The CDR3 runs 13 residues. The ends were cut back, 0 bases at V and 8 bases at J, with 5 bases in the middle. For the CDR3, the DNA is TGTGCCAGCAGCTTAACGGGCGATTCACCCCTCCACTTT. This codes for CASSLTGDSPLHF.

The chain uses TRBV19 and TRBJ1-5, with TRBD1 as a possible D gene (6 bases). Germline-derived CDR1 and CDR2 are LNHDA and SQIVND (reference sequence). The V end was cut by 3 bases, the J end by 2 bases, with 14 bases between. The CDR3 is made up of 16 amino acids. CDR3 DNA sequence: TGTGCCAGTAGTATCCTGGGGGCGAGGGGCAATCAGCCCCAGCATTTT. This codes for CASSILGARGNQPQHF.

This clone was found a few times. V usage is TRBV5-1 and J usage is TRBJ1-2; 7 positions agree with TRBD1. CDR1 is SGHRS, CDR2 YFSETQ, per germline. Trimming at V came to 4 bases and at J to 1 base, leaving 7 bases not matched to a gene. The CDR3 totals 15 residues. For the CDR3, the DNA is TGCGCCAGCAGCCGAGGAGGGGGCAGTAACTATGGCTACACCTTC. The encoded protein is CASSRGGGSNYGYTF. The whole variable domain, filled in from reference TRBV5-1 and TRBJ1-2, reads KAGVTQTPRYLIKTRGQQVTLSCSPISGHRSVSWYQQTPGQGLQFLFEYFSETQRNKGNFPGRFSGRQFSNSRSEMNVSTLELGDSALYLCASSRGGGSNYGYTFGSGTRLTVV.

This clone was picked up one time. The CDR3 nucleotides are TGTGCCAGCAGCGCGGACACAGCGGGGGGCTACACCTTC. Protein product: CASSADTAGGYTF. The rearrangement uses TRBV12-3 or TRBV12-4 and TRBJ1-2; D is possibly TRBD1 (5 bases). The ends were cut back, 6 bases at V and 8 bases at J, with 16 bases in the middle. The CDR3 loop spans 13 amino acids.

A few counts support this clone. The V gene is TRBV9, the J gene TRBJ2-1, with unresolved D. The length of the CDR3 is 14 residues. Per germline, CDR1 SGDLS and CDR2 YYNGEE. V was clipped by 3 bases and J by 5 bases, with 12 bases between them. The CDR3 reads CASSGLAIHNEQFF. For the CDR3, the DNA is TGTGCCAGCAGCGGACTGGCGATCCACAATGAGCAGTTCTTC.

CDR3 nucleotides: TGTGCCAGCAGCTTCGGCTCCTATAATTCACCCCTCCACTTT. Translated: CASSFGSYNSPLHF. The chain employs TRBV7-8 and TRBJ1-6, with D uncertain. Per the germline V gene, CDR1 is SGHVS and CDR2 is FQNEAQ. V lost 3 bases, J lost 0 bases, and 3 bases lay in between. The CDR3 totals 14 residues.

The chain combines TRBV7-2 with TRBJ2-7, with TRBD1 identical over 9 bases. The V and J ends lost 3 bases and 0 bases, in that order; junction bases with no gene match: 3. The germline CDR1 and CDR2 sequences are SGHTA and FQGNSA. The CDR3 covers 15 residues. This CDR3 reads CASSLDRGFSYEQYF. The CDR3 nucleotides read TGTGCCAGCAGCTTGGACAGGGGTTTCTCCTACGAGCAGTACTTC. Together with reference TRBV7-2 and TRBJ2-7, the CDR3 gives the full variable domain: GAGVSQSPSNKVTEKGKDVELRCDPISGHTALYWYRQSLGQGLEFLIYFQGNSAPDKSGLPSDRFSAERTGGSVSTLTIQRTQQEDSAVYLCASSLDRGFSYEQYFGPGTRLTVT.

DNA for the CDR3: TGTGCCAGCAGCAATACAGGCGTTATGAACACTGAAGCTTTCTTT. This translates into CASSNTGVMNTEAFF. The chain combines TRBV21-1 with TRBJ1-1; the DNA was not compared with TRBD1, the D call given in the table. TRBV21-1 represents a pseudogene. This CDR3 contains 15 residues.

The chain links TRBV19 to TRBJ1-5; no firm D call. Germline CDR1 reads LNHDA; CDR2 reads SQIVND (reference sequence). The CDR3 contains 13 residues. V was pared by 3 bases and J by 7 bases, with 10 bases between. As DNA, the CDR3 is TGTGCCAGTAGTATCGATGGCATCCAGCCCCAGCATTTT. It yields the protein CASSIDGIQPQHF.

The chain employs TRBV5-1 and TRBJ2-5; perhaps TRBD2 as D (6 bases). CDR1 is SGHRS, CDR2 YFSETQ, per germline. The CDR3 totals 14 residues. V gave up 0 bases and J gave up 0 bases, with 6 bases separating them. CDR3 in DNA: TGCGCCAGCAGCTTGGGGGGGGACCAAGAGACCCAGTACTTC. It specifies CASSLGGDQETQYF. Variable domain in full (rest from reference TRBV5-1 and TRBJ2-5): KAGVTQTPRYLIKTRGQQVTLSCSPISGHRSVSWYQQTPGQGLQFLFEYFSETQRNKGNFPGRFSGRQFSNSRSEMNVSTLELGDSALYLCASSLGGDQETQYFGPGTRLLVL.

CDR3 nucleotides: TGTGCCAGTCTCTCGGGTACCAACACCGGGGAGCTGTTTTTT. This codes for CASLSGTNTGELFF. The J gene is TRBJ2-2, the V gene TRBV28; D remains unclear. V was cut by 9 bases and J by 2 bases, with 13 bases left in between. This CDR3 region has 14 residues. Looked up from germline, CDR1 is MDHEN and CDR2 is SYDVKM.

The chain employs TRBV5-6 and TRBJ1-4; 11 positions match TRBD1. CDR1 is SGHDT and CDR2 is YYEEEE in the germline V gene. The CDR3 is made up of 15 amino acids. J lost 6 bases, V lost 1 base, and 2 bases had no gene match. CDR3 amino acids: CASSLLGQGDEKLFF. The CDR3 DNA is TGTGCCAGCAGCTTGTTGGGACAGGGGGATGAAAAACTGTTTTTT.

The gene calls are TRBV11-3 and TRBJ2-1; TRBD2 aligns across 14 bases. The CDR3 sequence is 15 residues long. After removal of 3 bases from V and 9 bases from J, the junction contained 4 bases not matched to a gene. Germline V gene data show CDR1 as SGHNT and CDR2 as YENEEA. The CDR3: CASSLGLAGVLEQFF. CDR3 DNA: TGTGCCAGCAGCTTGGGACTAGCGGGAGTGCTTGAGCAGTTCTTC.

DNA for the CDR3: TGCGCCAGCAGCCAAGATAGTGGGACAGGGTTTACAGGGGCCAACGTCCTGACTTTC. Its translation: CASSQDSGTGFTGANVLTF. This chain connects TRBV4-1 to TRBJ2-6; 9 positions agree with TRBD1. Germline V gene sequence: CDR1 MGHRA, CDR2 YSYEKL. The CDR3 runs to 19 residues. V dropped 0 bases and J dropped 4; count of bases not matched to a gene: 10.

The V gene is TRBV2, the J gene TRBJ2-7, with D possibly TRBD2 on 6 matching bases. The CDR3 is 14 residues long. V was clipped by 1 base and J by 3 bases, with 10 bases between them. Germline CDR1 SNHLY, CDR2 FYNNEI. The CDR3 sequence: CASSEDRRGYEQYF. The CDR3 DNA reads as TGTGCCAGCAGTGAAGACCGGCGGGGCTACGAGCAGTACTTC.

The chain combines TRBV2 with TRBJ2-6; weak D call: TRBD1 (5 bases). The CDR3 spans 14 residues. Germline assignment: CDR1 SNHLY and CDR2 FYNNEI. Trimming left V 6 bases short and J 1 base short, with 7 bases between. The CDR3 coding sequence is TGTGCCAGCAGGACAGTTTCTGGGGCCAACGTCCTGACTTTC. As protein: CASRTVSGANVLTF.

The chain recombines TRBV11-2 with TRBJ2-3, with D unresolved. The CDR3 has 17 amino acids. V gave up 0 bases and J gave up 2 bases, with 15 bases separating them. CDR1 is SGHAT, CDR2 FQNNGV, per germline. The CDR3 sequence: CASSLEPWQTHTDTQYF. The DNA of the CDR3 is TGTGCCAGCAGCTTAGAACCCTGGCAGACTCACACAGATACGCAGTATTTT.